Below, one TCR beta chain is given with its context. The time point here: pretreatment peripheral blood. The CDR3 is made up of 18 amino acids. With 3 bases clipped from V and 1 base from J, the junction kept 13 bases outside the gene matches. The germline V gene has CDR1 MNHEY and CDR2 SMNVEV (reference sequence). Repertoires were generated with immunoSEQ multiplex PCR, while TCRdb's copy carries only in-frame clones and drops some. Counted here are around 40,000 clones, roughly nine tenths occurring once; the ten biggest clones make up 11%. This specimen comes from a study of PD-L1 blockade in urothelial cancer. Study information: At some point between 2012 and 2014, patients got going on atezolizumab, taking 1,200 mg intravenously every 3 weeks. Blood samples contained a median roughly 150,000 T cells.

The J gene is TRBJ1-2, the V gene TRBV27, with 8 positions matching TRBD1. The source is a woman in her fifties or sixties with urothelial cancer. Sequencing was performed on PBMCs, taken around atezolizumab (anti-PD-L1) treatment. The CDR3 sequence is CASSLTFGTGILNYGYTF. The CDR3 DNA reads TGTGCCAGCAGTTTGACTTTCGGGACAGGCATCCTTAACTATGGCTACACCTTC.